This TCR beta chain was profiled in a study of cytomegalovirus exposure and HLA in healthy donors. General observations from the study: The study designated 160 or so TCR beta chains cytomegalovirus-associated. Some segments of the V type, notably TRBV6-2 and TRBV6-3, were excluded as indistinguishable. Association of a missense DCLRE1C variant with TCR beta V- and J-gene trimming was reported in a later analysis.

Primers: 60 Vbeta forward and 13 Jbeta reverse. Libraries were prepared by immunoSEQ multiplex PCR; TCRdb keeps only in-frame clonotypes and omits some of them. The table lists about 100,000 clones, approximately 82% of them singletons. This clone was picked up a small number of times. As yet, its antigen is unknown. Germline V gene sequence: CDR1 SQVTM, CDR2 ANQGSEA. The CDR3 sequence is 13 residues long. The trim removed 6 bases at V and 3 bases at J, leaving 4 bases unmatched. At collection, donors were nominally healthy, but unrecorded immune exposures were probable. The sample taken for sequencing was PBMCs. V is TRBV29-1 and J is TRBJ1-4, with 7 bases that match TRBD1. The receptor comes from a man aged 35-49 years in good health and CMV-seronegative. The DNA for the CDR3 is TGCAGCGTCACCGGGACAGCTAATGAAAAACTGTTTTTT. Its protein is CSVTGTANEKLFF. The entire variable domain, with the rest obtained from reference TRBV29-1 and TRBJ1-4, is as follows: SAVISQKPSRDICQRGTSLTIQCQVDSQVTMMFWYRQQPGQSLTLIATANQGSEATYESGFVIDKFPISRPNLTFSTLTVSNMSPEDSSIYLCSVTGTANEKLFFGSGTQLSVL.